The clone carrying this T cell receptor beta chain was counted once. Seattle cases were enrolled at active infection and followed longitudinally. This sample was taken from a study of blood T cell repertoires in COVID-19. Overall study context: Some COVID-19 samples were acute and others convalescent; all came from the United States, Italy and Spain. T cells, B-cell-depleted T cells, or PBMCs supplied cDNA or gDNA.

The method was immunoSEQ multiplex PCR; TCRdb's version includes in-frame clones alone and lacks a portion of them. This sample yields 200,000 or so clones, of which approximately 80% are seen a single time; 0.8% to 0.95% belongs to the top ten. The germline CDR1 and CDR2 sequences are SGHRS and YFSETQ. V gave up 0 bases and J gave up 2 bases, with 10 bases separating them. This CDR3 spans 15 amino acids. The receptor was isolated from a man between 60 and 75 years old with COVID-19, enrolled during active disease. V is TRBV5-1 and J is TRBJ2-3, with D unresolved. Specimen: peripheral blood. CDR3 DNA sequence: TGCGCCAGCAGCTTGGTGGCCAGAAACACAGATACGCAGTATTTT. Protein product: CASSLVARNTDTQYF.